This T cell receptor beta chain was identified during a study of T cell responses to AZD1222 COVID-19 vaccine (dated by TCRdb to the early 2020s). With regard to the full study: AZD1222 recipients whose second dose came at about 4 weeks and those whose second dose came at about 12 weeks were combined into one group, since spike-specific TCR depth and breadth did not differ between the two schedules. A total of about 230 trial participants underwent TCR sequencing, of whom 200 to 220 received two doses of AZD1222 and roughly 25 received two doses of the MenACWY control vaccine. Trial participants were enrolled into age subgroups of 18-55, 56-69 and 70-plus years, which contained about 150, 28 and 57 TCR-sequenced participants, respectively. What the work shows at the level of the full study, not this receptor alone: Because no samples from the day 14 peak response were available, repertoires could be characterized only after the peak T cell response. Most participants were white British and females outnumbered males, and the authors suggested that clonal diversity may have been underestimated. In the small 56-69-year group, the increase in depth fell short of significance, most likely because of low power. Nearly half of unique spike-specific TCRs reportedly recognized epitopes outside regions mutated in the B.1.351 and B.1.1.7 variants. The vaccine-associated CD4 TCRs covered the entire spike protein, and the dominant responses fell in regions 160-218 and 743-854. After two AZD1222 doses, both the breadth and the depth of spike-specific TCRs were significantly higher than at day 0 and than in MenACWY recipients. Conclusions about previously exposed vaccinees were limited because only a handful of AZD1222 recipients were SARS-CoV-2 seropositive at baseline.

The meaning of the sample's time point label: baseline before first vaccination. Samples from vaccinated people were obtained from the UK trials COV001 and COV002, which included a single-blind randomized controlled phase 2/3 trial of AZD1222 (ChAdOx1 nCoV-19) in healthy adults. For TCRbeta chain sequencing, PBMC samples from trial participants were taken at day 0 and at day 28 after the second dose. The V and J ends are trimmed by 4 bases and 2 bases, leaving 9 bases between them. From its cysteine to its phenylalanine, the CDR3 spans 13 amino acids. Only CDR3 DNA remains: 39 bases, in frame from the first base. Per the germline V gene, SQVTM is the CDR1 and ANQGSEA is the CDR2. As regards this clone: Its antigen remains undetermined. Qualities for individual bases were not recorded, and no much larger clone is one base off.

The CDR3 regions of human TCRbeta chains were analyzed by immunosequencing. Concerning the study's data processing: TCRs in the repertoires were matched against a reference library of SARS-CoV-2-specific TCRs that had been generated with the MIRA antigen-specificity platform. Breadth was defined as the fraction of unique TCRs that were SARS-CoV-2-associated, and depth was defined as the fraction of total T cells that were SARS-CoV-2-associated. Using the MIRA data, every spike-specific TCR was mapped to the spike region that the TCR reacted to and assigned to either a CD4 or a CD8 class. Log10-transformed breadth and depth values were compared by one-way ANOVA with Sidak's multiple comparisons tests. TCRdb retrieved this table from immuneACCESS and kept in-frame rearrangements only. Not all clones are present; in checked studies, unresolved V genes account for under half, and no reason is known for the remainder. Clone size and V and J calls were adopted from that table, with D and trimming inferred from the DNA. This sample is represented by 93,000 or so clones; 91% of them were singletons. 45% of the sample comes from the top ten.

This chain joins TRBV29-1 to TRBJ1-3, with a weak D call of TRBD1 (5 bases match). This specimen was peripheral blood, taken on day 0 of AZD1222 vaccination. The clonotype was recovered from an adult in good health. The CDR3 in this case is CSVAIGAGNTIYF. In nucleotides, the sequence is TGCAGCGTTGCAATAGGGGCTGGAAACACCATATATTTT. The CDR3, completed at both ends by the reference TRBV29-1 and TRBJ1-3 genes, gives the full variable domain SAVISQKPSRDICQRGTSLTIQCQVDSQVTMMFWYRQQPGQSLTLIATANQGSEATYESGFVIDKFPISRPNLTFSTLTVSNMSPEDSSIYLCSVAIGAGNTIYFGEGSWLTVV.